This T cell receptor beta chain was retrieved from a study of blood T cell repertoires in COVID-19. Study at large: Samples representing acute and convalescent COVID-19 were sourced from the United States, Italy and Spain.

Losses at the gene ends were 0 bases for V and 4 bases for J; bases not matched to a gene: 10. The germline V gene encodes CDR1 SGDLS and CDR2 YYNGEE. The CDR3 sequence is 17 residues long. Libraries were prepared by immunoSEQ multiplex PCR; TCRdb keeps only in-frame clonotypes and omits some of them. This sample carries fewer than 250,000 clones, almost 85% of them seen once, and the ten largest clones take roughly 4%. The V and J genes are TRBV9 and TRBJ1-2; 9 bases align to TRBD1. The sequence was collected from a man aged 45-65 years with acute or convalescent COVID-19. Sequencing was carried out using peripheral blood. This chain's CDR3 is CASSVAPPGQGGYGYTF. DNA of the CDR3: TGTGCCAGCAGCGTAGCTCCCCCGGGACAGGGAGGCTATGGCTACACCTTC. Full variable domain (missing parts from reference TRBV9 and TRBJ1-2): DSGVTQTPKHLITATGQRVTLRCSPRSGDLSVYWYQQSLDQGLQFLIQYYNGEERAKGNILERFSAQQFPDLHSELNLSSLELGDSALYFCASSVAPPGQGGYGYTFGSGTRLTVV.